This T cell receptor (beta chain) was recovered during a study of T cells after somatic rescue of genetic block. Germline V gene data show CDR1 as SGHRS and CDR2 as YFSETQ. J lost 7 bases, V lost 4 bases, and 16 bases had no gene match. CDR3 length equals 16 residues. Assay used: immunoSEQ multiplex PCR; TCRdb lists only in-frame clones, some missing. The table lists about 88,000 clones, about 87% of them singletons, with about 1.5% in the top ten. Sequencing was carried out using peripheral blood mononuclear cells (PBMCs). V usage is TRBV5-1 and J usage is TRBJ2-7; the match to TRBD1 covers 8 bases. This clonotype was sampled from a woman under 30. CDR3 in amino acids: CASSRTGTGASWEQYF. CDR3 in DNA: TGCGCCAGCAGCCGAACCGGGACAGGCGCTTCGTGGGAGCAGTACTTC.